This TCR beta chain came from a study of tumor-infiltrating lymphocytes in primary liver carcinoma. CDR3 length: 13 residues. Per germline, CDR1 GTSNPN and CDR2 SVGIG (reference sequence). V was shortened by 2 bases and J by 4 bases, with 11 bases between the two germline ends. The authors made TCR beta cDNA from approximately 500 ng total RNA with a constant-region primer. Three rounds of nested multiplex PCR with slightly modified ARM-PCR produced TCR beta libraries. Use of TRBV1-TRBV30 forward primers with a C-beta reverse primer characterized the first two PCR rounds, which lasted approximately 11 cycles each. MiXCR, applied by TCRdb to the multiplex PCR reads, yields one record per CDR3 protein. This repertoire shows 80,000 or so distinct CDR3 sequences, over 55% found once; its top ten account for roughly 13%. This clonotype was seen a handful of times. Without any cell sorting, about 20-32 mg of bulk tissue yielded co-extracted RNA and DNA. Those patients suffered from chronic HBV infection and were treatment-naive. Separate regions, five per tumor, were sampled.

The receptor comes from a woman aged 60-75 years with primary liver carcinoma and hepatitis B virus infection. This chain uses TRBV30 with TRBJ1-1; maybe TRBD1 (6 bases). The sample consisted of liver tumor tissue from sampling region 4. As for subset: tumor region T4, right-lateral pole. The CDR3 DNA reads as TGTGCCTGGAGTAGGCAGGGGAGCACTGAAGCTTTCTTT. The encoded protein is CAWSRQGSTEAFF.